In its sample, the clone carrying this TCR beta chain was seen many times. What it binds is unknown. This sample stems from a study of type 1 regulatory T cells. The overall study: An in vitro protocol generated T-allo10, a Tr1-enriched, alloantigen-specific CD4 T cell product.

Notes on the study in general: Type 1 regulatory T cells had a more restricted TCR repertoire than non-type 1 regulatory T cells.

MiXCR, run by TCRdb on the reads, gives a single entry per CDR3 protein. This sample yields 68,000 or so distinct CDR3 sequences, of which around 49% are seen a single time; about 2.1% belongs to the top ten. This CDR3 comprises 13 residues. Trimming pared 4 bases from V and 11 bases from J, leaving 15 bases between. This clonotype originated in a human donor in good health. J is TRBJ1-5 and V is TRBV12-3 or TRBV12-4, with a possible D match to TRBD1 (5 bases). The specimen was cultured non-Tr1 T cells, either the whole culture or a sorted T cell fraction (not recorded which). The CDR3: CASSSLGEGTQHF. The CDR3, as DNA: TGTGCCAGCAGTTCCCTCGGCGAGGGGACCCAGCATTTT.